This T cell receptor (beta chain) came from a study of blood T cell repertoires in COVID-19. Per the study methods: Amplified reference gene primers provided the basis for estimating nucleated cell counts. Sequenced by immunoSEQ multiplex PCR; TCRdb stores in-frame clones only, minus some. V, J and clone size were drawn from that table, and D and trimming were deduced from the DNA. The sample yields around 270,000 clones, approximately 90% seen once. The sequenced material came from peripheral blood. The clonotype was recovered from a middle-aged man with acute or convalescent COVID-19.

CDR3 in amino acids: CASGLRDRGIGEQFF. CDR3 nucleotides: TGTGCTAGTGGTCTCCGGGACAGGGGTATCGGTGAGCAGTTCTTC. V gene TRBV12-5 combines with J gene TRBJ2-1, with 10 bases that match TRBD1. The CDR3 is 15 residues long. The J segment lost 9 bases and the V segment lost 5 bases, leaving 10 bases of the junction unmatched. Germline assignment: CDR1 LGHNT and CDR2 FRNRAP.